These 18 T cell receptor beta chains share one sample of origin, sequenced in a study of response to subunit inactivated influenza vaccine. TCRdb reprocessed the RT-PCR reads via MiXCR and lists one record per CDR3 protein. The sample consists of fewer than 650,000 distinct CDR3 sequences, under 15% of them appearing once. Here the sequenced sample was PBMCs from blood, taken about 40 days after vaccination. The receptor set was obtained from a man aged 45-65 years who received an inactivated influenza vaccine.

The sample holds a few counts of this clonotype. CDR3 DNA sequence: TGTGCCACCAGTGATTTACAAGGAGGGGGCTTCAATGAGCAGTTCTTC. As protein: CATSDLQGGGFNEQFF. This chain connects TRBV24-1 to TRBJ2-1, with D possibly matching TRBD1 (7 bases). V dropped 1 base and J dropped 6 bases, with 15 bases sitting between them. Germline V gene lookup returns CDR1 KGHDR and CDR2 SFDVKD. This CDR3 is 16 amino acids long.

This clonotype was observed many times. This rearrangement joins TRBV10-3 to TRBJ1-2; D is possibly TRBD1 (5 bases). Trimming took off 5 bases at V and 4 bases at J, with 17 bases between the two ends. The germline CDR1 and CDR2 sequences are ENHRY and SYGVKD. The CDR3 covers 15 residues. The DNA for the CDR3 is TGTGCCATCAGTCCCCGACAGCACGGCTCCTATGGCTACACCTTC. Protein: CAISPRQHGSYGYTF.

Here the CDR3 DNA reads TGTGCCAGCAGTCTCCAGGACAGGGGGAATCAGTACTTC. Encoded protein: CASSLQDRGNQYF. The chain joins TRBV12-3 or TRBV12-4 to TRBJ2-7; 10 bases line up with TRBD1. The CDR3 runs to 13 residues. The V segment lost 5 bases and the J segment 10 bases; nucleotides outside the gene matches: 8.

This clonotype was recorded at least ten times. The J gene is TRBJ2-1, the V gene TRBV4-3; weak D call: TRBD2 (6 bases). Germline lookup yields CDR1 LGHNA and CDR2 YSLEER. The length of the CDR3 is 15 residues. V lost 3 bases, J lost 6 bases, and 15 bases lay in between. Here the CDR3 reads CASSHRAEGGNEQFF. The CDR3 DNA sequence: TGCGCCAGCAGCCACCGAGCGGAGGGAGGCAATGAGCAGTTCTTC.

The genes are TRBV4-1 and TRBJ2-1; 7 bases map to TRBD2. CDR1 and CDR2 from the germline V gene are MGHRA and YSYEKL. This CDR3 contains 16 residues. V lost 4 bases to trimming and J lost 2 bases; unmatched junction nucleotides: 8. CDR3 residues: CASSPRVAGAYNEQFF. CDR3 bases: TGCGCCAGCAGCCCACGGGTAGCGGGTGCCTACAATGAGCAGTTCTTC.

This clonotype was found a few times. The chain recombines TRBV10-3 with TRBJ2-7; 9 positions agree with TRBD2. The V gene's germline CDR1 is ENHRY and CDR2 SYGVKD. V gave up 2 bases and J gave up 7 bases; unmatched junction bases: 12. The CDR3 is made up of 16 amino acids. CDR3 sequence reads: CAISEPGTSPEGEQYF. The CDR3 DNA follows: TGTGCCATCAGTGAGCCTGGGACTAGCCCTGAGGGAGAGCAGTACTTC.

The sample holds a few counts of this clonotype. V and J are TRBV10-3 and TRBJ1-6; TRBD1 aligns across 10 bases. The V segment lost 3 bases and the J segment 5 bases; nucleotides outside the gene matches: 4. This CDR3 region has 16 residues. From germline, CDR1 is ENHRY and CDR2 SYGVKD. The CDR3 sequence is CAISDSDRGHNSPLHF. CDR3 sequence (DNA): TGTGCCATCAGTGATTCCGACAGGGGGCATAATTCACCCCTCCACTTT.

CDR3 residues: CASSLEGGSWRTYEQYF. The DNA of the CDR3 is TGTGCCAGCAGCTTAGAAGGCGGCAGTTGGAGAACCTACGAGCAGTACTTC. V gene TRBV11-2 combines with J gene TRBJ2-7; D unresolved. Per germline, CDR1 SGHAT and CDR2 FQNNGV. This CDR3 is 17 amino acids long. Trimming removed 0 bases at V and 2 bases at J, with 17 bases between.

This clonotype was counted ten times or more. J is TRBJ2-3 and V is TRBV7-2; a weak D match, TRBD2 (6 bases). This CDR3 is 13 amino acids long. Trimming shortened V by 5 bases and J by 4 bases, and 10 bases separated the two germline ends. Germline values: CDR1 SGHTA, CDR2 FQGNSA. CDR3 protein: CASSQRRADTQYF. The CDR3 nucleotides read TGTGCCAGCAGCCAAAGGAGGGCAGATACGCAGTATTTT.

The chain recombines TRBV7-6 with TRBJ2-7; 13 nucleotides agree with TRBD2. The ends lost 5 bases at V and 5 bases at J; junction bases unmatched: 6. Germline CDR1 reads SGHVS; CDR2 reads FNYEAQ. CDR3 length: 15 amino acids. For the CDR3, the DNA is TGTGCCAGCAGCGATAGACTAGCGGGGGGCCACGAGCAGTACTTC. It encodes CASSDRLAGGHEQYF.

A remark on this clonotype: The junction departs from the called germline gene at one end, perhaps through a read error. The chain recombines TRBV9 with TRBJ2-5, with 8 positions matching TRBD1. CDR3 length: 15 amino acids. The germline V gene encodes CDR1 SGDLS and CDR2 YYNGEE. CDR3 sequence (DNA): TGTGTCAGCCGTCCCGGGACAGGTCTCCAAGAGACCCAGTACTTC. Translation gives CVSRPGTGLQETQYF.

As DNA, the CDR3 is TGTGCCAGCAGCCAAATGACTAGCGGGAAGGTCGAGCAGTACTTC. Translating it yields CASSQMTSGKVEQYF. The rearrangement joins TRBV4-2 to TRBJ2-7, with 11 positions matching TRBD2. CDR3 length: 15 amino acids. The V and J ends lost 2 bases and 6 bases, in that order; junction bases with no gene match: 6. Per germline, CDR1 LGHNA and CDR2 YNFKEQ.

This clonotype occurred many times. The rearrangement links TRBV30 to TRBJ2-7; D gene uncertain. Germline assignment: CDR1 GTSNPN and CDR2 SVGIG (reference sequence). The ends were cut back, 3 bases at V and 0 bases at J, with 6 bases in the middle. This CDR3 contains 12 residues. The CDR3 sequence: CAWRDDSYEQYF. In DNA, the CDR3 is TGTGCCTGGAGGGACGACTCCTACGAGCAGTACTTC.

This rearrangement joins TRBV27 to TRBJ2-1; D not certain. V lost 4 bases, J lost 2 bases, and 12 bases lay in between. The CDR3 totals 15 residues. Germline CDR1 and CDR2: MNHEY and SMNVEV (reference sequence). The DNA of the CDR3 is TGTGCCAGCAGTTGGGCTGTGAGGCCCTACAATGAGCAGTTCTTC. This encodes CASSWAVRPYNEQFF.

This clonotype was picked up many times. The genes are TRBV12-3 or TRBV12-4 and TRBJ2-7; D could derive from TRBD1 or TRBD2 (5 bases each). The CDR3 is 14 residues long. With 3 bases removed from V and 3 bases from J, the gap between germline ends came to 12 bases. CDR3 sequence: CASSFGDLGYEQYF. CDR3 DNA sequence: TGTGCCAGCAGTTTTGGGGACCTCGGCTACGAGCAGTACTTC.

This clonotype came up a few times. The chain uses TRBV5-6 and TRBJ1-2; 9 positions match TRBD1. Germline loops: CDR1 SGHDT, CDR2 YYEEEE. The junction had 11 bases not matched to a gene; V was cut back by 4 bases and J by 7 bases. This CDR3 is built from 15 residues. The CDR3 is CASSQDGQGRSGYTF. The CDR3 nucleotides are TGTGCCAGCAGCCAAGACGGACAGGGGCGAAGTGGCTACACCTTC.

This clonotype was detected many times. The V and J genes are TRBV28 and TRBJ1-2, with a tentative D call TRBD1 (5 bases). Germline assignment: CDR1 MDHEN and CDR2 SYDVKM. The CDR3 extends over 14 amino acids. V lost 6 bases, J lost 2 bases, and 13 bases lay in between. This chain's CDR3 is CASRTGRRNYGYTF. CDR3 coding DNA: TGTGCCAGCAGGACGGGACGGAGGAACTATGGCTACACCTTC.

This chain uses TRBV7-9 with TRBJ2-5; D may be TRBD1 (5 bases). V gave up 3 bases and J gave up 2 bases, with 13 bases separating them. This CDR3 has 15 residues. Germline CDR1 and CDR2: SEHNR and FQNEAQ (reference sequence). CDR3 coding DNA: TGTGCCAGCAGCTTTGGACAAACGCCGCAAGAGACCCAGTACTTC. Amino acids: CASSFGQTPQETQYF.